This T cell receptor (beta chain) was sequenced during a study of blood T cell repertoires in COVID-19. Enrolled through a virtual design, the participants were between 18 and 89 years of age and came from about two dozen US areas. Which cohort a participant joined came from the clinical history participants gave. The CDR3 sequence is 14 residues long. With V trimmed by 3 bases and J by 5 bases, 3 bases remained unmatched. Per the germline V gene, CDR1 is LNHDA and CDR2 is SQIVND (reference sequence). Measured with immunoSEQ multiplex PCR; TCRdb has only the in-frame clones, and not every one. The sample consists of 200,000 to 250,000 clones, more than 75% of them appearing once.

The chain links TRBV19 to TRBJ2-1; 8 bases match TRBD1. This receptor was obtained from a woman in her forties with acute COVID-19. What was sequenced was PBMCs or T cells enriched from blood (not recorded which). The CDR3 reads CASSIRQGNNEQFF. The CDR3 DNA sequence: TGTGCCAGTAGTATTCGACAGGGGAACAATGAGCAGTTCTTC. Full variable domain (missing parts from reference TRBV19 and TRBJ2-1): DGGITQSPKYLFRKEGQNVTLSCEQNLNHDAMYWYRQDPGQGLRLIYYSQIVNDFQKGDIAEGYSVSREKKESFPLTVTSAQKNPTAFYLCASSIRQGNNEQFFGPGTRLTVL.